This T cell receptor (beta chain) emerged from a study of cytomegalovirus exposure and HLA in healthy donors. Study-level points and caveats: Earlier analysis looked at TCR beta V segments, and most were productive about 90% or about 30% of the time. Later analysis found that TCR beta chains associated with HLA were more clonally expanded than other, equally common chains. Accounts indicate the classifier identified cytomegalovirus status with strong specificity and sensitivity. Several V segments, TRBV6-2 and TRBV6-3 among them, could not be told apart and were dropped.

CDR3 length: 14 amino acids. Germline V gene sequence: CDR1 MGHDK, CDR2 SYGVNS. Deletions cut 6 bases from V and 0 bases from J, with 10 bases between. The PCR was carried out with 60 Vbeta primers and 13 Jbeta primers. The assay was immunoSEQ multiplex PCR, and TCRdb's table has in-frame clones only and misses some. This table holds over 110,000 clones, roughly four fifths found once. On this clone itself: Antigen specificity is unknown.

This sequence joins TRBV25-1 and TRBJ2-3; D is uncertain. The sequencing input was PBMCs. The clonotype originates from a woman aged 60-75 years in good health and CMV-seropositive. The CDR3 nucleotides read TGTGCCAGCAGGATGAGCGCCAGCACAGATACGCAGTATTTT. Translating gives CASRMSASTDTQYF.